This T cell receptor beta chain was captured by sequencing in a study of blood T cell repertoires in COVID-19. Turning to the study itself: Donors in the United States, Italy and Spain gave samples during acute or convalescent COVID-19.

V was shortened by 0 bases and J by 5 bases, with 19 bases between the two germline ends. CDR3 length: 17 residues. Per germline, CDR1 SGHAT and CDR2 FQNNGV. Method: immunoSEQ multiplex PCR; TCRdb's copy keeps in-frame clones and lacks some. The data hold around 140,000 clones, with approximately 91% observed a single time. This receptor was obtained from a man between 65 and 79 years old with acute or convalescent COVID-19. The V call is TRBV11-2, the J call TRBJ2-5; weak D call: TRBD1 (6 bases). Sequenced input: peripheral blood. CDR3 amino acids: CASSLESLPYRVETQYF. The CDR3, as DNA: TGTGCCAGCAGCTTAGAGTCTCTCCCTTACAGGGTTGAGACCCAGTACTTC.